The source of this T cell receptor beta chain is a study of shared clonotypes between healthy human individuals. The method was immunoSEQ multiplex PCR; TCRdb's version includes in-frame clones alone and lacks a portion of them. The data contain about 2 million clones, 85% to 95% of them singletons. The germline CDR1 and CDR2 sequences are SEHNR and FQNEAQ (reference sequence). The CDR3 runs 15 residues. V lost 7 bases and J lost 6; bases outside the gene matches: 13. The sample taken for sequencing was naive CD4+ T cells sorted from blood. Described subset: CD45RA+ positively selected. The receptor comes from a young man in good health. The chain joins TRBV7-9 to TRBJ2-7, with TRBD1 matching over 9 bases. The CDR3 nucleotides are TGTGCCAGCAACCGACTCCGGGACAGGGCACCCGAGCAGTACTTC. Translating gives CASNRLRDRAPEQYF.